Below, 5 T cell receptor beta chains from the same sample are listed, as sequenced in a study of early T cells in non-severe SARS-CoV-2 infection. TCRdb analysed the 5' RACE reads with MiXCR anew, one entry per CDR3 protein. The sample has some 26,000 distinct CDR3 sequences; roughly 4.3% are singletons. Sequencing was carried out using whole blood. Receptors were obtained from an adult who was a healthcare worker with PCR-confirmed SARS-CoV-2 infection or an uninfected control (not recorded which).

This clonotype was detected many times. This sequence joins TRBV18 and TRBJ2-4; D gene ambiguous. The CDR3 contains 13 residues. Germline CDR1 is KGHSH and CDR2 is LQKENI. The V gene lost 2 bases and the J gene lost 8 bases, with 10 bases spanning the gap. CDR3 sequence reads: CASSPTPADIQYF. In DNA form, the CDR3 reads TGTGCCAGCTCACCAACCCCTGCGGACATTCAGTACTTC.

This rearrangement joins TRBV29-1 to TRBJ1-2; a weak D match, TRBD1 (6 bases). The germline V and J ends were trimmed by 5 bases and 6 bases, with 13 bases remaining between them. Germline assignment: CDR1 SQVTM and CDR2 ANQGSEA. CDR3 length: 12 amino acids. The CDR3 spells CSVLRGSDGYTF. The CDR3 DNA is TGCAGCGTTCTAAGGGGGAGCGATGGCTACACCTTC.

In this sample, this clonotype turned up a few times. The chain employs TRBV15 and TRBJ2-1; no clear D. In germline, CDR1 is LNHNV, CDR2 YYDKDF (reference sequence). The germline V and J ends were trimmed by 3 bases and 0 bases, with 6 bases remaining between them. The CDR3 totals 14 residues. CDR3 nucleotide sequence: TGTGCCACCAGCAGGGGTACCTCCTACAATGAGCAGTTCTTC. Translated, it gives CATSRGTSYNEQFF.

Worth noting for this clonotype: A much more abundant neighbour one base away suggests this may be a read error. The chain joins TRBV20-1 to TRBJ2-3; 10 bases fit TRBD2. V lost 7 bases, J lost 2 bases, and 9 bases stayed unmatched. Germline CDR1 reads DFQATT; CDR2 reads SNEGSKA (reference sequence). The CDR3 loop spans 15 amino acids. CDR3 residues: CSVDLAGEATDTQYF. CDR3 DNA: TGCAGTGTGGACCTAGCGGGAGAGGCCACAGATACGCAGTATTTT.

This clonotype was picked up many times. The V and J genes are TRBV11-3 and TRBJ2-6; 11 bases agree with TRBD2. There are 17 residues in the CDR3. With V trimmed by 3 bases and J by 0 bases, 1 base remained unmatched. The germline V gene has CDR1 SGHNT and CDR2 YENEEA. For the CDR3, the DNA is TGTGCCAGCAGCTTCGGGACTAGCGGCTCTGGGGCCAACGTCCTGACTTTC. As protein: CASSFGTSGSGANVLTF.